This passage covers 30 T cell receptor beta chains from one sample sequenced in a study of T cell responses to AZD1222 COVID-19 vaccine. This table comes from immunoSEQ multiplex PCR, and its TCRdb copy is limited to in-frame clones, with some not included. The data hold approximately 77,000 clones, with approximately 85% observed a single time. Sequenced material: peripheral blood, taken 28 days after the second AZD1222 dose. The source is an adult who received the AZD1222 COVID-19 vaccine.

The DNA of the CDR3 is TGTGCCACCAGTAGGGACACCTCACAAGTTGAGCAGTTCTTC. It yields the protein CATSRDTSQVEQFF. This chain joins TRBV24-1 and TRBJ2-1, with D possibly TRBD1 on 6 matching bases. Germline CDR1 is KGHDR and CDR2 is SFDVKD. This CDR3 has 14 amino acids. V dropped 6 bases and J dropped 9 bases, with 17 bases sitting between them.

CDR3 amino acids: CASSYVDTIYF. CDR3 nucleotide sequence: TGTGCCAGCAGTTATGTGGACACCATATATTTT. The gene calls are TRBV6-5 and TRBJ1-3, with unresolved D. Germline V CDR1 and CDR2: MNHEY, SVGAGI. The CDR3 covers 11 residues. V lost 3 bases, J lost 8 bases, and 5 bases lay in between.

CDR3 DNA sequence: TGTGCCAGCAGTTTGGAGGGACAGGGTGAGAATGAGCAGTTCTTC. It translates to CASSLEGQGENEQFF. J is TRBJ2-1 and V is TRBV28, with 9 positions matching TRBD1. The ends lost 3 bases at V and 7 bases at J; junction bases unmatched: 7. The CDR3 spans 15 residues. Germline V gives CDR1 MDHEN, CDR2 SYDVKM.

This rearrangement joins TRBV12-5 to TRBJ1-5; 10 bases map to TRBD1. The CDR3 runs 17 residues. V dropped 0 bases and J dropped 6; count of bases not matched to a gene: 8. CDR1 and CDR2 (germline): LGHNT, FRNRAP. The DNA of the CDR3 is TGTGCTAGTGGTTTGGTACGGGACAGGGGAAGGGGTCAGCCCCAGCATTTT. As protein: CASGLVRDRGRGQPQHF.

The chain carries TRBV28 and TRBJ1-1; D perhaps matches TRBD1 (5 bases). V was shortened by 6 bases and J by 0 bases, with 14 bases between the two germline ends. CDR1 is MDHEN and CDR2 is SYDVKM in the germline V gene. The CDR3 contains 15 residues. The CDR3 spells CASSPSGAMNTEAFF. For the CDR3, the DNA is TGTGCCAGCAGCCCTTCCGGGGCCATGAACACTGAAGCTTTCTTT.

The CDR3 sequence: CASSVDDGDRVSNSPLHF. The CDR3 nucleotides are TGTGCCAGCAGCGTAGACGATGGGGACAGAGTTTCTAATTCACCCCTCCACTTT. The chain recombines TRBV9 with TRBJ1-6; 7 bases agree with TRBD1. V lost 0 bases to trimming and J lost 6 bases; unmatched junction nucleotides: 12. Germline V gene lookup returns CDR1 SGDLS and CDR2 YYNGEE. The CDR3 length is 18 residues. Full variable domain (outside the CDR3, taken from reference TRBV9 and TRBJ1-6): DSGVTQTPKHLITATGQRVTLRCSPRSGDLSVYWYQQSLDQGLQFLIQYYNGEERAKGNILERFSAQQFPDLHSELNLSSLELGDSALYFCASSVDDGDRVSNSPLHFGNGTRLTVT.

V and J are TRBV5-4 and TRBJ2-2, with TRBD1 matching over 8 bases. V was pared by 4 bases and J by 5 bases, with 7 bases of the junction left unmatched. This CDR3 is built from 15 residues. CDR1 SGHNT and CDR2 YYREEE come from the germline V gene (reference sequence). The DNA of the CDR3 is TGTGCCAGCAGCGCAGGGGGCGCAATGACCGGGGAGCTGTTTTTT. Translated: CASSAGGAMTGELFF. The full variable domain, in which reference TRBV5-4 and TRBJ2-2 provide the parts outside the CDR3, is ETGVTQSPTHLIKTRGQQVTLRCSSQSGHNTVSWYQQALGQGPQFIFQYYREEENGRGNFPPRFSGLQFPNYSSELNVNALELDDSALYLCASSAGGAMTGELFFGEGSRLTVL.

This sequence joins TRBV27 and TRBJ1-5, with no clear D. CDR1 and CDR2 from the germline V gene are MNHEY and SMNVEV (reference sequence). The CDR3 sequence is 12 residues long. V was cut by 6 bases and J by 4 bases, with 7 bases left in between. This chain's CDR3 is CASRDPNQPQHF. DNA of the CDR3: TGTGCCAGCAGGGACCCTAATCAGCCCCAGCATTTT.

V gene TRBV10-3 combines with J gene TRBJ2-1, with 9 bases aligning to TRBD2. The length of the CDR3 is 15 residues. Germline CDR1 and CDR2: ENHRY and SYGVKD. J lost 5 bases, V lost 7 bases, and 9 bases had no gene match. The CDR3 DNA sequence: TGTGCCATCAACGGAGCGGGAGGTGGGAACAATGAGCAGTTCTTC. Translating gives CAINGAGGGNNEQFF.

The CDR3: CASRGQGTNYGYTF. The CDR3 nucleotides read TGTGCCAGCAGAGGACAGGGCACTAACTATGGCTACACCTTC. This chain joins TRBV6-4 and TRBJ1-2; 8 bases line up with TRBD1. CDR1 is MRHNA and CDR2 is SNTAGT in the germline V gene. V trimming: 6 bases; J trimming: 0 bases; junction bases outside the gene matches: 3. CDR3 length: 14 amino acids.

The chain uses TRBV3-1 (or the pseudogene TRBV3-2) and TRBJ1-6, with D perhaps matching TRBD1 (6 bases). V shed 5 bases and J shed 10 bases, with 9 bases lying between them. Germline values: CDR1 LGHDT, CDR2 YNNKEL (reference sequence). There are 12 residues in the CDR3. CDR3 loop: CASSEGGSPLHF. For the CDR3, the DNA is TGTGCCAGCAGCGAAGGGGGATCACCCCTCCACTTT.

The count of this clone is one. J is TRBJ2-3 and V is TRBV3-1 (or the pseudogene TRBV3-2); D possibly matches TRBD1 or TRBD2 (5 bases each). CDR3 size: 15 residues. Trimming removed 3 bases at V and 1 base at J, with 11 bases between. Germline V gene lookup returns CDR1 LGHDT and CDR2 YNNKEL (reference sequence). The CDR3 nucleotides are TGTGCCAGCAGCCATCGAGGGGATGGCACAGATACGCAGTATTTT. Protein: CASSHRGDGTDTQYF.

The rearrangement links TRBV4-3 to TRBJ1-5, with D uncertain. Per germline, CDR1 LGHNA and CDR2 YSLEER. The CDR3 is made up of 13 amino acids. Deletions cut 0 bases from V and 7 bases from J, with 7 bases between. DNA of the CDR3: TGCGCCAGCAGCCAAGATCTAGGGCAGCCCCAGCATTTT. Translating gives CASSQDLGQPQHF.

The chain recombines TRBV6-5 with TRBJ1-5; D not resolved. The CDR3 runs to 13 residues. Trimming removed 4 bases from V and 4 bases from J, with 8 bases in between. Germline-derived CDR1 and CDR2 are MNHEY and SVGAGI. Written as DNA, the CDR3 is TGTGCCAGCAGTTCACGAGAGAATCAGCCCCAGCATTTT. Translating it yields CASSSRENQPQHF.

Only a few counts were recorded for this clone. V gene TRBV5-1 combines with J gene TRBJ2-1; maybe TRBD1 (5 bases). The V end was cut by 0 bases, the J end by 5 bases, with 6 bases between. CDR1 and CDR2 from the germline V gene are SGHRS and YFSETQ. The CDR3 extends over 13 amino acids. The CDR3 is CASSLGTNNEQFF. The CDR3 DNA sequence: TGCGCCAGCAGCTTGGGGACAAACAATGAGCAGTTCTTC. The variable domain in full, completed from reference TRBV5-1 and TRBJ2-1, reads KAGVTQTPRYLIKTRGQQVTLSCSPISGHRSVSWYQQTPGQGLQFLFEYFSETQRNKGNFPGRFSGRQFSNSRSEMNVSTLELGDSALYLCASSLGTNNEQFFGPGTRLTVL.

This clone was seen a few times. CDR3 in amino acids: CASSLVSQGATGNTIYF. CDR3 bases: TGCGCCAGCAGCTTGGTCAGTCAGGGGGCGACTGGAAACACCATATATTTT. The V call is TRBV5-1, the J call TRBJ1-3; 8 bases match TRBD1. The CDR3 has 17 amino acids. Per germline, CDR1 SGHRS and CDR2 YFSETQ. V shed 0 bases, J shed 2 bases, and the junction held 7 bases outside the gene matches.

This clone showed up just a few times. J is TRBJ1-2 and V is TRBV14; D call uncertain. The ends were cut back, 4 bases at V and 8 bases at J, with 17 bases in the middle. The CDR3 extends over 14 amino acids. Germline CDR1 SGHDN, CDR2 FVKESK. In DNA, the CDR3 is TGTGCCAGCAGCCCCATAGTGGGTTCAGGAGGCTACACCTTC. Translation gives CASSPIVGSGGYTF. The full variable domain, rest sourced from reference TRBV14 and TRBJ1-2, is EAGVTQFPSHSVIEKGQTVTLRCDPISGHDNLYWYRRVMGKEIKFLLHFVKESKQDESGMPNNRFLAERTGGTYSTLKVQPAELEDSGVYFCASSPIVGSGGYTFGSGTRLTVV.

This sequence joins TRBV10-3 and TRBJ1-1; TRBD1 aligns across 10 bases. V lost 6 bases, J lost 3 bases, and 13 bases stayed unmatched. Germline CDR1 is ENHRY and CDR2 is SYGVKD. The CDR3 has 17 amino acids. CDR3 nucleotide sequence: TGTGCCATCAGAGATTCCGGGACAGGGGCTCGCCACACTGAAGCTTTCTTT. This encodes CAIRDSGTGARHTEAFF.

This rearrangement joins TRBV18 to TRBJ1-1; D remains ambiguous. CDR3 length equals 11 residues. Germline V gene sequence: CDR1 KGHSH, CDR2 LQKENI. Between the trimmed V and J ends, which lost 5 bases and 11 bases, there was a span of 12 bases. CDR3 nucleotide sequence: TGTGCCAGCTCAGCCGACAATCCGGCTTTCTTT. It yields the protein CASSADNPAFF.

The chain recombines TRBV15 with TRBJ1-5; no clear D gene. From germline, CDR1 is LNHNV and CDR2 YYDKDF (reference sequence). This CDR3 region has 15 residues. The V end lost 5 bases, the J end lost 0 bases, and 11 bases lay between the germline ends. The CDR3 nucleotides read TGTGCCACCAGCCCGCCAAGGGATAGCAATCAGCCCCAGCATTTT. This encodes CATSPPRDSNQPQHF.

This CDR3 reads CASTDSSGNTIYF. CDR3 DNA sequence: TGTGCCAGCACCGACAGCTCTGGAAACACCATATATTTT. This chain joins TRBV6-5 and TRBJ1-3; possible D gene TRBD1, 5 bases. V dropped 7 bases and J dropped 0 bases, with 7 bases sitting between them. The CDR3 is 13 residues long. In germline, CDR1 is MNHEY, CDR2 SVGAGI.

The rearrangement links TRBV19 to TRBJ2-1, with unresolved D. Germline CDR1 and CDR2: LNHDA and SQIVND (reference sequence). CDR3 size: 14 residues. V was shortened by 5 bases and J by 4 bases, with 12 bases between the two germline ends. The CDR3 sequence: CASSPSRSYNEQFF. The CDR3 DNA reads TGTGCCAGTAGTCCCTCGCGGAGTTACAATGAGCAGTTCTTC.

This clone showed up just a few times. The J gene is TRBJ1-1, the V gene TRBV19; 8 bases line up with TRBD1. The ends lost 10 bases at V and 4 bases at J; junction bases unmatched: 5. The CDR3 runs to 12 residues. CDR1 is LNHDA, CDR2 SQIVND, per germline (reference sequence). The CDR3 bases are TGTGCCATCAGGGGGCACGGCACTGAAGCTTTCTTT. It codes for CAIRGHGTEAFF.

The rearrangement uses TRBV28 and TRBJ2-5; 7 bases agree with TRBD1. The length of the CDR3 is 13 residues. The junction had 6 bases not matched to a gene; V was cut back by 6 bases and J by 5 bases. Germline CDR1 reads MDHEN; CDR2 reads SYDVKM. In nucleotides, the CDR3 is TGTGCCAGCAGAGAACAGGGGATGGAGACCCAGTACTTC. It specifies CASREQGMETQYF.

This chain connects TRBV19 to TRBJ1-1; 7 positions match TRBD1. The CDR3 sequence is 14 residues long. V lost 3 bases to trimming and J lost 0 bases; unmatched junction nucleotides: 1. Germline CDR1 and CDR2: LNHDA and SQIVND (reference sequence). CDR3 in amino acids: CASSIRGLNTEAFF. CDR3 coding DNA: TGTGCCAGTAGTATCAGGGGGTTGAACACTGAAGCTTTCTTT.

The CDR3 here is CASSSADREQYF. The CDR3 DNA follows: TGTGCCAGCAGTTCCGCGGACAGGGAGCAGTACTTC. The chain employs TRBV28 and TRBJ2-7, with 7 positions matching TRBD1. Per germline, CDR1 MDHEN and CDR2 SYDVKM. This CDR3 is built from 12 residues. V lost 4 bases, J lost 7 bases, and 4 bases stayed unmatched.

The chain carries TRBV15 and TRBJ2-7; D ambiguous. The CDR3 runs to 13 residues. The V end was cut by 0 bases, the J end by 4 bases, with 7 bases between. Germline CDR1 LNHNV, CDR2 YYDKDF (reference sequence). In DNA form, the CDR3 reads TGTGCCACCAGCAGAGACTGGTCGTACGAGCAGTACTTC. This sequence encodes CATSRDWSYEQYF. Combining the CDR3 with reference TRBV15 and TRBJ2-7 gives the whole variable domain DAMVIQNPRYQVTQFGKPVTLSCSQTLNHNVMYWYQQKSSQAPKLLFHYYDKDFNNEADTPDNFQSRRPNTSFCFLDIRSPGLGDTAMYLCATSRDWSYEQYFGPGTRLTVT.

This chain uses TRBV2 with TRBJ1-1; maybe TRBD1 (6 bases). CDR3 size: 19 residues. V lost 6 bases, J lost 1 base, and 27 bases lay in between. CDR1 SNHLY and CDR2 FYNNEI come from the germline V gene. The CDR3 DNA is TGTGCCAGCAGAATCCCACTCTCGACAGGTGGAAAGGAGAACACTGAAGCTTTCTTT. Its translation is CASRIPLSTGGKENTEAFF.

The chain uses TRBV15 and TRBJ2-7; TRBD1 matches 7 bases. The CDR3 spans 15 residues. V lost 0 bases, J lost 5 bases, and 7 bases stayed unmatched. Germline V gene data show CDR1 as LNHNV and CDR2 as YYDKDF (reference sequence). CDR3: CATSRDVTGAHEQYF. CDR3 in DNA: TGTGCCACCAGCAGAGATGTAACAGGGGCTCACGAGCAGTACTTC.

The chain carries TRBV6-5 and TRBJ2-7, with D unresolved. The CDR3 consists of 14 residues. Trimming shortened V by 6 bases and J by 2 bases, and 14 bases separated the two germline ends. Germline V gene data show CDR1 as MNHEY and CDR2 as SVGAGI. The CDR3 protein is CASRSLLATYEQYF. The DNA of the CDR3 is TGTGCCAGCAGGTCCTTGTTGGCTACCTACGAGCAGTACTTC.